What follows are 19 T cell receptor beta chains derived from one specimen sequenced in a study of a mutant IDH1 vaccine in newly diagnosed glioma. This sample's time point: week 23, last vaccination. Vaccination used 300 ug of mutant IDH1 20-mer peptide per dose, with topical imiquimod. Repertoires were generated with immunoSEQ multiplex PCR, while TCRdb's copy carries only in-frame clones and drops some. The repertoire holds tens of thousands of clones, with over 70% as singletons. Antigens for these TCRs are unknown. This specimen consisted of PBMCs, obtained from a glioma patient whose treatment included an IDH1 peptide vaccine. The receptors were sampled from a middle-aged man with glioma.

V gene TRBV19 combines with J gene TRBJ1-1; tentative D call: TRBD1 (5 bases). This CDR3 is 14 amino acids long. Deletions cut 7 bases from V and 4 bases from J, with 16 bases between. CDR1 and CDR2 (germline): LNHDA, SQIVND (reference sequence). The CDR3 protein is CASKDQGTSTEAFF. For the CDR3, the DNA is TGTGCCAGTAAGGACCAGGGTACGAGCACTGAAGCTTTCTTT.

The count of this clone is one. CDR3 region: CASSSQGDYGYTF. CDR3 DNA sequence: TGTGCCAGCAGTTCACAGGGGGACTATGGCTACACCTTC. J is TRBJ1-2 and V is TRBV2, with 8 bases fitting TRBD1. The germline V gene has CDR1 SNHLY and CDR2 FYNNEI. There are 13 residues in the CDR3. J gave up 3 bases and V 5 bases, and 2 bases lay outside the gene matches.

The V gene is TRBV5-8, the J gene TRBJ1-5; D remains unclear. Germline V CDR1 and CDR2: SGHTS, YDEGEE. The CDR3 length is 15 residues. With 2 bases removed from V and 0 bases from J, the gap between germline ends came to 9 bases. The CDR3: CASSFETLSNQPQHF. The CDR3 DNA reads TGTGCCAGCAGCTTCGAAACTCTTAGCAATCAGCCCCAGCATTTT. The full variable domain, completed using reference TRBV5-8 and TRBJ1-5, is EAGVTQSPTHLIKTRGQQATLRCSPISGHTSVYWYQQALGLGLQFLLWYDEGEERNRGNFPPRFSGRQFPNYSSELNVNALELEDSALYLCASSFETLSNQPQHFGDGTRLSIL.

This chain links TRBV7-8 with TRBJ1-4; 7 positions match TRBD1. Germline lookup yields CDR1 SGHVS and CDR2 FQNEAQ. CDR3 length equals 19 residues. Germline trimming cut 5 bases from V and 0 bases from J; bases unmatched to any gene: 15. In DNA, the CDR3 is TGTGCCAGCAGCCCCATTAGGTCGACAGGGCGATCAACTAATGAAAAACTGTTTTTT. Protein: CASSPIRSTGRSTNEKLFF.

J is TRBJ2-1 and V is TRBV6-5; 8 nucleotides line up with TRBD2. J lost 2 bases, V lost 0 bases, and 3 bases had no gene match. The CDR3 length is 16 residues. From germline, CDR1 is MNHEY and CDR2 SVGAGI. The CDR3 sequence is CASSYSGGGTYNEQFF. In DNA, the CDR3 is TGTGCCAGCAGTTACTCGGGCGGGGGGACCTACAATGAGCAGTTCTTC.

The CDR3 nucleotides are TGTGCCAGCAGCTTACTTGGCGGAAGCTCCTACAATGAGCAGTTCTTC. The encoded protein is CASSLLGGSSYNEQFF. The V call is TRBV5-5, the J call TRBJ2-1; D remains ambiguous. Germline CDR1 and CDR2: SGHKS and YYEKEE (reference sequence). The CDR3 contains 16 residues. V lost 2 bases to trimming and J lost 0 bases, with 12 bases between them.

There are a few counts of this clone. This sequence joins TRBV4-1 and TRBJ1-2; D is undetermined. The CDR3 extends over 13 amino acids. V was pared by 2 bases and J by 7 bases, with 11 bases between. From germline, CDR1 is MGHRA and CDR2 YSYEKL. CDR3 in DNA: TGCGCCAGCAGCCAAAGATTCTCAGGTGGCTACACCTTC. Translated, it gives CASSQRFSGGYTF.

The chain combines TRBV23-1 with TRBJ2-7; D ambiguous. TRBV23-1 is treated as an ORF (open reading frame) with a function not yet certain. V lost 0 bases, J lost 0 bases, and 6 bases lay in between. The CDR3 runs to 14 residues. Written as DNA, the CDR3 is TGCGCCAGCAGTCAATCGAACAGCTCCTACGAGCAGTACTTC. It translates to CASSQSNSSYEQYF.

This chain links TRBV19 with TRBJ1-1; 8 bases are a match to TRBD1. Germline values: CDR1 LNHDA, CDR2 SQIVND (reference sequence). The V segment lost 8 bases and the J segment 2 bases; nucleotides outside the gene matches: 4. This CDR3 spans 13 amino acids. CDR3 in amino acids: CASVTGDNTEAFF. The CDR3 DNA sequence: TGTGCCAGTGTGACAGGGGACAACACTGAAGCTTTCTTT.

This chain uses TRBV9 with TRBJ2-7; TRBD1 matches at 8 bases. Germline CDR1 SGDLS, CDR2 YYNGEE. There are 20 residues in the CDR3. After removal of 3 bases from V and 6 bases from J, the junction contained 26 bases not matched to a gene. The CDR3 bases are TGTGCCAGCAGCGCCCCGTCGGGGACAGGCGACGAATGGGCTTTGTGCGAGCAGTACTTC. The encoded protein is CASSAPSGTGDEWALCEQYF.

The V and J genes are TRBV2 and TRBJ2-7, with 8 positions matching TRBD1. J was trimmed by 3 bases and V by 10 bases; bases with no gene match: 8. Germline V gene lookup returns CDR1 SNHLY and CDR2 FYNNEI. CDR3 length equals 13 residues. Here the CDR3 reads CATSLDRVYEQYF. In DNA form, the CDR3 reads TGTGCCACGTCTCTGGACAGGGTCTACGAGCAGTACTTC.

V and J are TRBV11-2 and TRBJ2-7, with D unclear. The CDR3 is 15 residues long. Germline CDR1 is SGHAT and CDR2 is FQNNGV. Trimming shortened V by 5 bases and J by 2 bases, and 16 bases separated the two germline ends. The CDR3 DNA follows: TGTGCCAGCAGCATCAGCACCGGGCCTACCTACGAGCAGTACTTC. Its translation: CASSISTGPTYEQYF.

The V and J genes are TRBV5-5 and TRBJ1-5; weak D call: TRBD1 (5 bases). The CDR3 runs 17 residues. Germline CDR1 reads SGHKS; CDR2 reads YYEKEE (reference sequence). Deletions cut 4 bases from V and 0 bases from J, with 17 bases between. The CDR3 bases are TGTGCCAGCAGCCCTACCCCCACAGGTTATAGCAATCAGCCCCAGCATTTT. The encoded protein is CASSPTPTGYSNQPQHF. Complete variable domain (other parts from reference TRBV5-5 and TRBJ1-5): DAGVTQSPTHLIKTRGQQVTLRCSPISGHKSVSWYQQVLGQGPQFIFQYYEKEERGRGNFPDRFSARQFPNYSSELNVNALLLGDSALYLCASSPTPTGYSNQPQHFGDGTRLSIL.

This chain links TRBV7-9 with TRBJ2-2; 9 positions match TRBD1. CDR1 SEHNR and CDR2 FQNEAQ come from the germline V gene (reference sequence). The CDR3 covers 16 residues. Trimming removed 2 bases from V and 5 bases from J; junction bases left unmatched: 6. CDR3 in amino acids: CASSLKTGGATGELFF. As DNA, the CDR3 is TGTGCCAGCAGCTTAAAAACAGGGGGCGCGACCGGGGAGCTGTTTTTT. Full variable domain (rest looked up from reference TRBV7-9 and TRBJ2-2): DTGVSQNPRHKITKRGQNVTFRCDPISEHNRLYWYRQTLGQGPEFLTYFQNEAQLEKSRLLSDRFSAERPKGSFSTLEIQRTEQGDSAMYLCASSLKTGGATGELFFGEGSRLTVL.

This chain joins TRBV30 and TRBJ1-1, with D unclear. The CDR3 consists of 13 residues. V shed 4 bases and J shed 1 base, with 10 bases lying between them. Germline V CDR1 and CDR2: GTSNPN, SVGIG (reference sequence). The CDR3 DNA sequence: TGTGCCTGGATACGCAATTCGAACACTGAAGCTTTCTTT. Its protein product is CAWIRNSNTEAFF.

The V and J genes are TRBV9 and TRBJ2-2; possibly TRBD2 for D (5 bases). The V gene lost 4 bases and the J gene lost 5 bases, with 12 bases spanning the gap. The germline V gene has CDR1 SGDLS and CDR2 YYNGEE. The CDR3 runs to 14 residues. The CDR3 DNA is TGTGCCAGCAGCACCAGGACGGGAACCGGGGAGCTGTTTTTT. Translated, it gives CASSTRTGTGELFF. The whole variable domain, remainder taken from reference TRBV9 and TRBJ2-2, is DSGVTQTPKHLITATGQRVTLRCSPRSGDLSVYWYQQSLDQGLQFLIQYYNGEERAKGNILERFSAQQFPDLHSELNLSSLELGDSALYFCASSTRTGTGELFFGEGSRLTVL.

J is TRBJ1-1 and V is TRBV4-2, with 8 bases identical to TRBD1. The J segment lost 5 bases and the V segment lost 5 bases, leaving 7 bases of the junction unmatched. CDR3 length equals 14 residues. Per the germline V gene, CDR1 is LGHNA and CDR2 is YNFKEQ. The CDR3: CASSSRGQGTEAFF. DNA for the CDR3: TGTGCCAGCAGCTCCAGGGGGCAGGGGACTGAAGCTTTCTTT.

This clone was detected once. This CDR3 is also generated by other DNA sequences in the sample. The chain carries TRBV2 and TRBJ1-3; D is undetermined. Germline assignment: CDR1 SNHLY and CDR2 FYNNEI. The CDR3 has 12 residues. Trimming left V 3 bases short and J 4 bases short, with 4 bases between. CDR3 loop: CASSESGNTIYF. The CDR3 nucleotides are TGTGCCAGCAGTGAGTCAGGAAACACCATATATTTT.

The chain couples TRBV4-2 to TRBJ1-6; D not resolved. Germline-derived CDR1 and CDR2 are LGHNA and YNFKEQ. The V and J ends lost 1 base and 9 bases respectively, with 13 bases between them. CDR3 length: 15 residues. The CDR3 here is CASSQGAPRGSPLHF. The CDR3 DNA sequence: TGTGCCAGCAGCCAAGGGGCCCCACGGGGTTCACCCCTCCACTTT.